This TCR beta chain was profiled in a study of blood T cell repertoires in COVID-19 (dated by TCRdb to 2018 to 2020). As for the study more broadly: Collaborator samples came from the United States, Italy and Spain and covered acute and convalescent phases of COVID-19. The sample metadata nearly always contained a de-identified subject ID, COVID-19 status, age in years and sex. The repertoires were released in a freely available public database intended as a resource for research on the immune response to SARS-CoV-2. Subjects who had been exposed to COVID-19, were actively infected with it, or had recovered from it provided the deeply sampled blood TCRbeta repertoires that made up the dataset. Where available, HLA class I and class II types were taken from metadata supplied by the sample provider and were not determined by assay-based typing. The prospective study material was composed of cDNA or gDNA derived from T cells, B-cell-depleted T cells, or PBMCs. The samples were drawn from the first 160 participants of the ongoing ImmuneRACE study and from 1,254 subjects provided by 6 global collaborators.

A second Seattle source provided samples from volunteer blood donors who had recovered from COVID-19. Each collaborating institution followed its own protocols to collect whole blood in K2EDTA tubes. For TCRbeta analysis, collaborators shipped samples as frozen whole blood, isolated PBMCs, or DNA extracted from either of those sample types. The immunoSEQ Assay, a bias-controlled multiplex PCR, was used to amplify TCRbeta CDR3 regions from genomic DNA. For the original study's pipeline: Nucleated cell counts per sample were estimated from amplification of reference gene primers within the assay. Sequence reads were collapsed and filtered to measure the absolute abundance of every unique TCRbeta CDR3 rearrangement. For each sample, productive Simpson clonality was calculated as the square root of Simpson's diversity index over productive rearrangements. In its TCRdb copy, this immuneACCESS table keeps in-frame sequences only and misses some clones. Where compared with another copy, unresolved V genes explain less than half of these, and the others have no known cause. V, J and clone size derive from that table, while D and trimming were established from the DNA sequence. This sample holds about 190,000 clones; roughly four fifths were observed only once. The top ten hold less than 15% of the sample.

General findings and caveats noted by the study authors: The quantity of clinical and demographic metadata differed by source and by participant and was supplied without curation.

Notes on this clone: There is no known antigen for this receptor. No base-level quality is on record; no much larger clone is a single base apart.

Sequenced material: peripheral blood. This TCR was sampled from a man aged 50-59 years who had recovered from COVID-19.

The DNA reads as follows: TGTGCCAGCAGCCGACCTATGGCGGGGAATTCACCCCTCCACTTT. The translation is CASSRPMAGNSPLHF. Recombination connected TRBV14 to TRBJ1-6; the D gene cannot be resolved reliably. Trimming at the junction amounts to 4 bases on V and 7 bases on J, and the germline ends lie 14 bases apart. CDR1 and CDR2 (SGHDN, FVKESK) derive from the germline V gene. The CDR3 holds 15 amino acids from the cysteine to the phenylalanine. Only the CDR3 part of the read is kept: 45 bases, read in frame from the first base.